This section outlines one T cell receptor beta chain sequence together with its context. The antigen it recognizes is unknown. No much larger clone is present one base from it, and per-base qualities are unavailable. Libraries were prepared through the immunoSEQ multiplex PCR assay. In most patients, genomic DNA was isolated using the Qiagen DNeasy Blood and Tissue Kit and sent frozen to Adaptive Biotechnologies for TCR sequencing. High-throughput TCR-beta CDR3 sequencing of genomic DNA from most patients was performed by Adaptive Biotechnologies. The study's processing was this. Adaptive's ImmunoSEQ software supplied the TCR sequencing data for 15 to 20 patients, while MiXCR and VDJtools were used to process a few other patients. To correct CD4 versus CD8 sorting errors, sequences present in both subsets at a frequency ratio below 5:1 were removed. Because the origin of CDR3 nucleotide sequences shared between donor and recipient could not be assigned, those sequences were removed. At least 2-fold expansion over unstimulated cells and a minimum CFSE-low frequency of 0.002% (template counts) or 0.001% (read counts) were required for clones to be classified as alloreactive. Clones detected in sequenced pre-transplant spleen, lymph node, or MLR CFSE-low populations of the donor or recipient were defined as mappable. Cumulative frequency of alloreactive clones was calculated as a percentage of all sequences weighted by copy number. This is the immuneACCESS table as TCRdb keeps it, with only in-frame sequences that have V and J called. A part of the clones is gone; compared with another copy, unresolved V genes explain less than half, and the rest is unexplained. Clone size and V and J calls were adopted from that table, with D and trimming inferred from the DNA. The sample yields about 88,000 clones; about 90% were counted once. The ten largest clones capture roughly 0.099% of the sample.

Per the publication, the time point label means: cells obtained before transplantation from donor or recipient. CD3+CD4+ and CD3+CD8+ populations were FACS-sorted from unstimulated pre-transplant donor and recipient cells taken from spleen or lymph nodes. These data originate in a study of graft-versus-host responses after intestinal transplantation (dated by TCRdb to about 2021). Study-level background: The transplants that recipients got were multivisceral, liver-intestinal, or isolated intestinal. Anti-thymocyte globulin induction was given to all recipients, followed by maintenance tacrolimus and steroids for two to four years. A peak of at least 4% donor T cells among recipient peripheral blood mononuclear cells was the definition used for donor T cell macrochimerism. Alloreactive clones were identified by sequencing pre-transplant mixed lymphocyte reaction products and comparing these products with unstimulated pre-transplant donor and recipient T cells. Graft-versus-host and host-versus-graft alloreactive T cell clones were tracked in the graft, circulation and bone marrow after intestinal transplantation using bulk TCR-beta CDR3 sequencing. Instead of going to the commercial service, samples from a few later patients were sequenced in-house on an Illumina MiSeq and processed with MiXCR. The cohort enrolled some 25 intestinal transplant recipients including one retransplant, and a few patients lacking pretransplant specimens were excluded. Here is what the overall study found, with its caveats: GvH clones turned up in recipient bone marrow, with some appearing earlier in ileal mucosa or blood, a pattern consistent with an intestinal mucosal origin. The conclusions were limited by the relatively low number and heterogeneity of the intestinal transplant patients. Early after transplant, peak levels of circulating GvH clones were found to be associated with declines in HvG clones. Patients with donor T cell macrochimerism had high GvH to HvG T cell clonal ratios in their allografts.

The germline V end is reduced by 4 bases and the J end by 3 bases; junction bases left unmatched: 9. From its cysteine to its phenylalanine, the CDR3 spans 16 amino acids. Of all the DNA, just the CDR3 is kept, 48 bases in frame from base 1. From the germline V gene, CDR1 is LGHNT and CDR2 is FRNRAP. The rearranged segments are TRBV12-5 and TRBJ2-7; TRBD1 lines up with 10 middle nucleotides. Sequenced here: unstimulated CD4+ T cells sorted from spleen or lymph node cells, sampled before intestinal transplant. This receptor was obtained from a human donor who received an intestinal transplant. At the DNA level, the sequence is TGTGCTAGTGGTTCCCCCCCGGGACAGGGGTTCTACGAGCAGTACTTC. Translation gives CASGSPPGQGFYEQYF.